Listed below are T cell receptor beta chains from one sample, sequenced in a study of beta chain features in type 1 diabetes. Method: immunoSEQ multiplex PCR; TCRdb's copy keeps in-frame clones and lacks some. The data contain over 120,000 clones, approximately 13% of them seen just once; the ten biggest clones take up 1% to 1.5%. The sequenced sample consisted of central memory CD4+ T cells from blood. These receptors were collected from a man between 18 and 29 years old with type 1 diabetes. Both conserved end residues are part of each CDR3. Each record gives: J gene, V gene, CDR3 protein.

j_call: TRBJ2-5
v_call: TRBV30
cdr3_aa: CAWSVMGAHGETQYF

j_call: TRBJ2-2
v_call: TRBV4-1
cdr3_aa: CASSQVWLTGELFF

j_call: TRBJ1-2
v_call: TRBV14
cdr3_aa: CASSPQAGGNYGYTF

j_call: TRBJ2-4
v_call: TRBV6-5
cdr3_aa: CASSTHRGREMIQYF

j_call: TRBJ1-6
v_call: TRBV30
cdr3_aa: CAWTKGLRSTPLHF

j_call: TRBJ1-1
v_call: TRBV7-9
cdr3_aa: CASSPDRPPEAFF

j_call: TRBJ2-7
v_call: TRBV9
cdr3_aa: CASSVAGGPYEQYF

j_call: TRBJ1-2
v_call: TRBV5-6
cdr3_aa: CASSLNPEGYTF

j_call: TRBJ2-1
v_call: TRBV19
cdr3_aa: CASSIQTSGGLFF

j_call: TRBJ2-7
v_call: TRBV15
cdr3_aa: CATSLRMRGLNEQYF

j_call: TRBJ1-6
v_call: TRBV9
cdr3_aa: CASSVGRQVNSPLHF

j_call: TRBJ2-3
v_call: TRBV4-1
cdr3_aa: CASSRLLAGRTDTQYF

j_call: TRBJ2-2
v_call: TRBV7-3
cdr3_aa: CASSRGTGSGELFF